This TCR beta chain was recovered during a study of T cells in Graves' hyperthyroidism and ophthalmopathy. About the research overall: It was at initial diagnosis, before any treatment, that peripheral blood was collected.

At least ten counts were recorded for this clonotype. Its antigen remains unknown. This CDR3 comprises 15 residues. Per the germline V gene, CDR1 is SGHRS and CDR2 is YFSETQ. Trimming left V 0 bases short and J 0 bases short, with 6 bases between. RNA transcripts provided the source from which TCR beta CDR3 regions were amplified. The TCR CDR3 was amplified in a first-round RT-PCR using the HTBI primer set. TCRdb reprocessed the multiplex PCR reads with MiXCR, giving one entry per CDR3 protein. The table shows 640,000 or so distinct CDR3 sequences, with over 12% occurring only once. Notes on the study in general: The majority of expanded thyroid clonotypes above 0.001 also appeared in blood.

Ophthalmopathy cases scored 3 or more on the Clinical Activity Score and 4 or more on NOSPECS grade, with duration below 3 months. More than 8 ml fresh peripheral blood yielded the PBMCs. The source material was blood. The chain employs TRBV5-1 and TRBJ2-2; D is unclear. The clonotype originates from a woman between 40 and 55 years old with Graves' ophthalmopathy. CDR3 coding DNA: TGCGCCAGCAGCTTGGTTTCCGCGAACACCGGGGAGCTGTTTTTT. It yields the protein CASSLVSANTGELFF. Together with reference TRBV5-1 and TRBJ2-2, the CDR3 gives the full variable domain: KAGVTQTPRYLIKTRGQQVTLSCSPISGHRSVSWYQQTPGQGLQFLFEYFSETQRNKGNFPGRFSGRQFSNSRSEMNVSTLELGDSALYLCASSLVSANTGELFFGEGSRLTVL.